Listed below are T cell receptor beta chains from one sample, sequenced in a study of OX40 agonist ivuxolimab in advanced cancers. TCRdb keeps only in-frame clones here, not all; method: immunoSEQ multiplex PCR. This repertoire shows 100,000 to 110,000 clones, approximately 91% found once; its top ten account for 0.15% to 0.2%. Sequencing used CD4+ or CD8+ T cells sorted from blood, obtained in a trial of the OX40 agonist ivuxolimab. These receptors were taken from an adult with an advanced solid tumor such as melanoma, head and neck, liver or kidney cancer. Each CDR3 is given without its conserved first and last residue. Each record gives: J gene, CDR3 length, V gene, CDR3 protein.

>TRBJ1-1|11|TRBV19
ASSQTLGLEAF
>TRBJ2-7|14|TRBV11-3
ASSLIGLADSYEQY
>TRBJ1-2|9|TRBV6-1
ASSHSYGYT
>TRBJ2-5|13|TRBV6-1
ASSRLAGGRETQY
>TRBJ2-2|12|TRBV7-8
ASSFTSEAGELF
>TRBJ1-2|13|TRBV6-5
ASSYVRQLGYGYT
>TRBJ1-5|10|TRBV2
ASRRTGQPQH
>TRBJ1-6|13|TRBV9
ASSAQTGDNSPLH
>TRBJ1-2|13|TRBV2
ASNSITGGSDGYT
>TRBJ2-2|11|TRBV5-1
ASSTPNTGELF
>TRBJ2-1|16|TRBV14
ASSPPLGQGSLYNEQF
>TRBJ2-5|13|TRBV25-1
ASSELAGRGETQY
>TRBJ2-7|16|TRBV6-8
ASIGPRSDPRNSYEQY
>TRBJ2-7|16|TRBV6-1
ASSERPGLAGLVYEQY
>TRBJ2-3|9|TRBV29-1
SYTITDTQY
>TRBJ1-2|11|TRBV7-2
ASSRDRVDGYT
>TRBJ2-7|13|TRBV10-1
ASSESGTGAYEQY
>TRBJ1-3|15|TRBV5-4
ASSRPGTGRSGNTIY
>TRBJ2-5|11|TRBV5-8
ASSLFYRETQY
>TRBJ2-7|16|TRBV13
ASSQTSGRAINSYEQY
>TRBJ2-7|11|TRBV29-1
SVDVQGAYEQY
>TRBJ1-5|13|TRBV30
AWSVSAIRNQPQH
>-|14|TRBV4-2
ASSPGDRGISYEQY
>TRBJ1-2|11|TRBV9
ASVETGTYGYT
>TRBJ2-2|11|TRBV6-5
ASSRDLTGELF
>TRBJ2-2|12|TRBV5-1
ASSLGVVTGELF
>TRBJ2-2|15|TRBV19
ASTQNGGLANTGELF
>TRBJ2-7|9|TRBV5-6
ASSFRGEQY
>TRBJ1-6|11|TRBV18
ASSPGPASPLH
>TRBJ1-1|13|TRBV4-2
ASSQSVRENTEAF
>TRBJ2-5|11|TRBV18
ASSRGREETQY
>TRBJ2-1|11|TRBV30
AWSVWGGNEQF
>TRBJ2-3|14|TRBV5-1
ASSSGLAGRTDTQY
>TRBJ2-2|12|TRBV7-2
ASSLRGNTGELF
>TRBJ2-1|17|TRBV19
ASSTPGLAGGRGYNEQF
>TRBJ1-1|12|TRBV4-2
ASRPTGPNTEAF
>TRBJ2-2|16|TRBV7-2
ASSLKRGVNANTGELF
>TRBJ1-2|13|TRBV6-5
ASSPGTASLGGYT
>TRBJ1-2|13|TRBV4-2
ASSQAAAGTHGYT
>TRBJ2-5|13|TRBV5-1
ASRESGGAGETQY
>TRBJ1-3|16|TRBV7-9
ASAPAGATSRSGNTIY
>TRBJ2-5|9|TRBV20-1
SGQVQETQY
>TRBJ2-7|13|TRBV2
ASRESGTGLYEQY
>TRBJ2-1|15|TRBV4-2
ASSQLAGGQRDTEQF
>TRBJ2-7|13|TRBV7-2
ASSLLAGGAYEQY
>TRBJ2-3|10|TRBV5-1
ASRPGLELQY
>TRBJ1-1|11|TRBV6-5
ASTEVQGTEAF
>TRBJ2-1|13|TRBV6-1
ASALGAGGPGEQF
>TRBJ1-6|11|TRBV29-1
SVGMSGNSPLH
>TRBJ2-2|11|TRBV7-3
ASSQTDTGELF
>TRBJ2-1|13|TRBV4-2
ASSQDNGFYNEQF
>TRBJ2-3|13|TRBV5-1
ASSLTSSETDTQY
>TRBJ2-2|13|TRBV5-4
ASSVSGRRTGELF
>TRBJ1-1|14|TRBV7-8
ASSLVRGLLNTEAF
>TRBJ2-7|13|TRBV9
ASSGKQGASYEQY
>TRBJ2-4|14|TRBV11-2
ASSRTSGGEGYIQY
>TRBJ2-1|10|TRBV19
ASSRFAGEQF
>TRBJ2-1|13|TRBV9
ASSVQGASYNEQF